The next 4 T cell receptor beta chains were all read from a single sample in a study of cytotoxic CD8 clonotypes in ibrutinib-treated CLL. Assay used: immunoSEQ multiplex PCR; TCRdb lists only in-frame clones, some missing. The table lists about 6,700 clones, more than 70% of them singletons. This specimen consisted of PBMCs, obtained before ibrutinib treatment. Source of these receptors: a human donor with chronic lymphocytic leukemia.

The chain couples TRBV5-8 to TRBJ2-7; either TRBD1 or TRBD2 may supply D (6 bases each). Germline CDR1 is SGHTS and CDR2 is YDEGEE. The CDR3 runs to 14 residues. Trimming stripped 0 bases from V and 4 bases from J, with 11 bases between. The CDR3 DNA is TGTGCCAGCAGCTTGGGGGGGGCCGGGTACGAGCAGTACTTC. Protein product: CASSLGGAGYEQYF.

The V call is TRBV18, the J call TRBJ1-3, with no clear D. Germline V CDR1 and CDR2: KGHSH, LQKENI. CDR3 length: 16 amino acids. V was trimmed by 3 bases and J by 3 bases, leaving 15 bases between them. For the CDR3, the DNA is TGTGCCAGCTCACCCTATAGCCCGAGTGATGGAAACACCATATATTTT. Translating it yields CASSPYSPSDGNTIYF.

This chain connects TRBV9 to TRBJ2-7; 9 bases are shared with TRBD1. V trimming: 2 bases; J trimming: 3 bases; junction bases outside the gene matches: 3. This CDR3 has 14 amino acids. Germline V gene lookup returns CDR1 SGDLS and CDR2 YYNGEE. This CDR3 is CASSVGGQGYEQYF. The CDR3 bases are TGTGCCAGCAGCGTCGGGGGACAGGGCTACGAGCAGTACTTC.

V gene TRBV28 combines with J gene TRBJ1-1, with D perhaps matching TRBD1 (6 bases). The CDR3 spans 14 residues. CDR1 is MDHEN and CDR2 is SYDVKM in the germline V gene. V lost 6 bases and J 4 bases, leaving 15 bases between the germline ends. CDR3 sequence: CASSQPIQGTEAFF. CDR3 sequence (DNA): TGTGCCAGCAGCCAACCTATACAGGGCACTGAAGCTTTCTTT.